This TCR beta chain comes out of a study of cytomegalovirus exposure and HLA in healthy donors. The CDR3 has 14 amino acids. V lost 5 bases to trimming and J lost 3 bases, with 13 bases between them. Germline CDR1 and CDR2: SGHDN and FVKESK. Vbeta (60) and Jbeta (13) primers were used in the PCR. Method: immunoSEQ multiplex PCR; TCRdb's copy keeps in-frame clones and lacks some. Of 100,000 to 150,000 clones in the sample, around 71% are singletons; the top ten hold more than 2.5%. This clone is a singleton in its sample. This chain joins TRBV14 and TRBJ1-1; D is perhaps TRBD1 (6 bases). The clonotype comes from a woman in her fifties or sixties in good health and CMV-seropositive. The sample was PBMCs. This CDR3 is CASSGRGGYTEAFF. The DNA of the CDR3 is TGTGCCAGCAGCGGGCGTGGGGGCTACACTGAAGCTTTCTTT.